The 32 T cell receptor beta chains below were found in one sample sequenced in a study of T cells after yellow fever vaccination. From the 5' RACE reads, TCRdb called clonotypes with MiXCR, one entry per CDR3 protein. The profile shows 200,000 to 300,000 distinct CDR3 sequences, about 7% of them singletons. The sequences come from CD4+ T cells sorted from PBMCs, collected 15 days after the yellow fever booster vaccination. These receptors were taken from a young man who received the YFV17D yellow fever vaccine.

This clonotype was recorded a few times. The CDR3 is CASSTGNRDEQYF. Here the CDR3 DNA reads TGTGCCAGCAGTACCGGGAATCGGGACGAGCAGTACTTC. The V call is TRBV28, the J call TRBJ2-7, with a possible D match to TRBD2 (5 bases). V lost 5 bases and J 5 bases, leaving 13 bases between the germline ends. There are 13 residues in the CDR3. Germline values: CDR1 MDHEN, CDR2 SYDVKM. Variable domain in full (rest from reference TRBV28 and TRBJ2-7): DVKVTQSSRYLVKRTGEKVFLECVQDMDHENMFWYRQDPGLGLRLIYFSYDVKMKEKGDIPEGYSVSREKKERFSLILESASTNQTSMYLCASSTGNRDEQYFGPGTRLTVT.

The sample holds a few counts of this clonotype. The CDR3 sequence is CASSLPGSHEQYF. The CDR3 DNA reads TGTGCCAGCAGCTTACCAGGGTCCCACGAGCAGTACTTC. V usage is TRBV7-3 and J usage is TRBJ2-7; D is perhaps TRBD1 (5 bases). Between the trimmed V and J ends, which lost 2 bases and 5 bases, there was a span of 10 bases. CDR1 is SGHTA, CDR2 FQGTGA, per germline. This CDR3 is built from 13 residues.

Only a few counts were recorded for this clonotype. The chain employs TRBV7-9 and TRBJ1-2; tentative D call: TRBD1 (5 bases). Trimming stripped 4 bases from V and 8 bases from J, with 17 bases between. CDR3 length: 14 amino acids. CDR1 SEHNR and CDR2 FQNEAQ come from the germline V gene (reference sequence). The CDR3 nucleotides are TGTGCCAGCAGCTCCGGGACGGCCGCGGGAGGCTACACCTTC. Its protein is CASSSGTAAGGYTF.

J is TRBJ2-6 and V is TRBV5-1; D not certain. Germline CDR1 and CDR2: SGHRS and YFSETQ. The CDR3 totals 16 residues. Between the trimmed V and J ends, which lost 4 bases and 4 bases, there was a span of 15 bases. The DNA of the CDR3 is TGCGCCAGCAGCACAGATGCCTTGGGGGGGGCCAACGTCCTGACTTTC. This encodes CASSTDALGGANVLTF.

Concerning this clonotype: At one boundary the junction diverges from the germline segment, which might be a read error. The rearrangement links TRBV20-1 to TRBJ1-4, with D tentatively TRBD1 (6 bases). CDR3 length: 17 amino acids. The germline CDR1 and CDR2 sequences are DFQATT and SNEGSKA (reference sequence). CDR3 bases: TGCTGTGCTAGGAACCTCTTAAGAACAGGGAGAGGGGAAAAACTGTTTTTT. It specifies CCARNLLRTGRGEKLFF.

This clonotype was observed a few times. The chain uses TRBV7-2 and TRBJ2-2; no reliable D call. The CDR3 runs 13 residues. Germline CDR1 reads SGHTA; CDR2 reads FQGNSA. V lost 5 bases to trimming and J lost 4 bases, with 8 bases between them. The CDR3 DNA follows: TGTGCCAGCAGCCCGAGGACCACCGGGGAGCTGTTTTTT. Translating gives CASSPRTTGELFF.

This clonotype was picked up a small number of times. V gene TRBV15 combines with J gene TRBJ1-1, with D possibly being TRBD1 (5 bases). CDR3 length equals 13 residues. Germline values: CDR1 LNHNV, CDR2 YYDKDF (reference sequence). The V end lost 1 base, the J end lost 8 bases, and 11 bases lay between the germline ends. The CDR3 DNA is TGTGCCACCAGCAGAGGTTCGGGGCGGGAAGCTTTCTTT. Amino acids: CATSRGSGREAFF.

This clonotype was observed at least ten times. V is TRBV7-2 and J is TRBJ1-1; D unclear. Germline lookup yields CDR1 SGHTA and CDR2 FQGNSA. Trimming cost V 1 base and J 1 base, with 7 bases left between them. This CDR3 comprises 14 residues. The CDR3 DNA reads as TGTGCCAGCAGCTTAGTCGGCGGGAACACTGAAGCTTTCTTT. It encodes CASSLVGGNTEAFF.

The chain employs TRBV12-3 or TRBV12-4 and TRBJ1-2; no clear D gene. The V and J ends lost 3 bases and 1 base respectively, with 6 bases between them. This CDR3 region has 13 residues. For the CDR3, the DNA is TGTGCCAGCAGTTTTTTGAGTAACTATGGCTACACCTTC. It translates to CASSFLSNYGYTF.

This clonotype was counted only a few times. This rearrangement joins TRBV12-3 or TRBV12-4 to TRBJ2-7; TRBD2 matches 7 bases. J lost 5 bases, V lost 3 bases, and 4 bases had no gene match. This CDR3 contains 13 residues. This CDR3 reads CASSFGGSDEQYF. Written as DNA, the CDR3 is TGTGCCAGCAGTTTCGGGGGGAGCGACGAGCAGTACTTC.

The chain recombines TRBV30 with TRBJ2-2; possibly TRBD1 or TRBD2 for D (5 bases each). V shed 8 bases and J shed 0 bases, with 10 bases lying between them. Per germline, CDR1 GTSNPN and CDR2 SVGIG (reference sequence). The CDR3 contains 13 residues. CDR3 sequence (DNA): TGTGCCCGACGGGACGCGAACACCGGGGAGCTGTTTTTT. Translating gives CARRDANTGELFF.

V usage is TRBV12-3 or TRBV12-4 and J usage is TRBJ1-1; 7 nucleotides line up with TRBD1. The CDR3 sequence is 13 residues long. J lost 8 bases, V lost 5 bases, and 8 bases had no gene match. The CDR3 nucleotides read TGTGCCAGCAGTGAGGACAGGATCGCCGAAGCTTTCTTT. The encoded protein is CASSEDRIAEAFF.

This clonotype was seen ten or more times. The gene calls are TRBV7-8 and TRBJ2-7, with D perhaps matching TRBD1 or TRBD2 (5 bases each). The V gene lost 5 bases and the J gene lost 3 bases, with 14 bases spanning the gap. Germline CDR1 reads SGHVS; CDR2 reads FQNEAQ. CDR3 size: 14 residues. CDR3 in amino acids: CASSPGTYLYEQYF. The CDR3 nucleotides read TGTGCCAGCAGCCCGGGGACCTATCTCTACGAGCAGTACTTC.

V usage is TRBV7-2 and J usage is TRBJ2-7; TRBD2 agrees at 12 bases. The CDR3 runs to 15 residues. The germline CDR1 and CDR2 sequences are SGHTA and FQGNSA. V shed 5 bases, J shed 6 bases, and the junction held 8 bases outside the gene matches. CDR3 sequence: CASSPELAGGSEQYF. DNA for the CDR3: TGTGCCAGCAGCCCCGAACTAGCGGGAGGTTCCGAGCAGTACTTC.

The chain uses TRBV12-5 and TRBJ2-1; a weak D match, TRBD2 (5 bases). V was pared by 2 bases and J by 4 bases, with 21 bases between. This CDR3 is 18 amino acids long. Germline CDR1 LGHNT, CDR2 FRNRAP. The chain's CDR3 is CASGLPPYLTRAYNEQFF. For the CDR3, the DNA is TGTGCTAGTGGTTTGCCACCATATCTCACGAGGGCTTACAATGAGCAGTTCTTC.

This clonotype was found many times. The chain joins TRBV10-3 to TRBJ2-5, with D maybe TRBD2 (6 bases). Germline V gene sequence: CDR1 ENHRY, CDR2 SYGVKD. The V end lost 8 bases, the J end lost 5 bases, and 18 bases lay between the germline ends. The CDR3 is 14 residues long. The CDR3 is CAISTTAEGETQYF. CDR3 in DNA: TGTGCCATCTCCACCACAGCGGAGGGGGAGACCCAGTACTTC.

This clonotype was detected a few times. The chain is built from TRBV11-2 and TRBJ2-2; 9 nucleotides align to TRBD2. Germline values: CDR1 SGHAT, CDR2 FQNNGV. This CDR3 spans 17 amino acids. V dropped 5 bases and J dropped 1; count of bases not matched to a gene: 8. For the CDR3, the DNA is TGTGCCAGCAGCCCTTGGAGCGGGAGGAAGAACACCGGGGAGCTGTTTTTT. It is translated as CASSPWSGRKNTGELFF.

This clonotype has only a few counts. The chain is built from TRBV23-1 and TRBJ2-2, with unresolved D. TRBV23-1 is labeled an ORF, and its function is uncertain. The CDR3 is made up of 14 amino acids. V dropped 6 bases and J dropped 2 bases, with 10 bases sitting between them. CDR3 nucleotides: TGCGCCAGCAGAATAAGGATAAACACCGGGGAGCTGTTTTTT. Its protein product is CASRIRINTGELFF.

This clonotype was counted a few times. The rearrangement links TRBV5-4 to TRBJ2-3; no clear D. There are 14 residues in the CDR3. V lost 1 base and J 3 bases, leaving 9 bases between the germline ends. Germline assignment: CDR1 SGHNT and CDR2 YYREEE (reference sequence). The CDR3 bases are TGTGCCAGCAGCTTGTACCAGGCTACAGATACGCAGTATTTT. Protein: CASSLYQATDTQYF.

This clonotype has a count of ten or more. This chain connects TRBV10-3 to TRBJ1-1; 7 bases line up with TRBD1. This CDR3 spans 14 amino acids. Losses at the gene ends were 0 bases for V and 6 bases for J; bases not matched to a gene: 4. The germline CDR1 and CDR2 sequences are ENHRY and SYGVKD. The CDR3 bases are TGTGCCATCAGTGAGTCGAGGGGGCAGTCTGAAGCTTTCTTT. Translating it yields CAISESRGQSEAFF.

The chain joins TRBV20-1 to TRBJ2-1; D is ambiguous. This CDR3 contains 13 residues. Between the trimmed V and J ends, which lost 4 bases and 6 bases, there was a span of 13 bases. Germline V gene data show CDR1 as DFQATT and CDR2 as SNEGSKA (reference sequence). The CDR3 nucleotides are TGCAGTGCTACCCACTACCCCGGCAATGAGCAGTTCTTC. It translates to CSATHYPGNEQFF.

The chain is built from TRBV6-5 and TRBJ1-1, with a tentative D call TRBD1 (5 bases). The V gene lost 10 bases and the J gene lost 3 bases, with 15 bases spanning the gap. CDR1 MNHEY and CDR2 SVGAGI come from the germline V gene. The CDR3 extends over 13 amino acids. Written as DNA, the CDR3 is TGTGCCACGTCTTCGATCAGGGACACTGAAGCTTTCTTT. It yields the protein CATSSIRDTEAFF.

This sequence joins TRBV12-3 or TRBV12-4 and TRBJ2-2; D is unclear. The V end was cut by 5 bases, the J end by 6 bases, with 7 bases between. CDR3 size: 12 residues. The CDR3, as DNA: TGTGCCAGCAGTAGGACCCCCGGGGAGCTGTTTTTT. Encoded protein: CASSRTPGELFF.

The rearrangement links TRBV5-5 to TRBJ2-7; tentatively, D is TRBD2 (6 bases). V dropped 1 base and J dropped 2 bases, with 16 bases sitting between them. CDR1 is SGHKS and CDR2 is YYEKEE in the germline V gene (reference sequence). This CDR3 has 16 amino acids. The CDR3 DNA follows: TGTGCCAGCAGCTTGTATGACAGCGGGCCCACCTACGAGCAGTACTTC. Its protein product is CASSLYDSGPTYEQYF.

The chain combines TRBV20-1 with TRBJ2-5; D perhaps matches TRBD2 (6 bases). V lost 3 bases and J 1 base, leaving 15 bases between the germline ends. CDR1 DFQATT and CDR2 SNEGSKA come from the germline V gene (reference sequence). This CDR3 spans 15 amino acids. The CDR3 region is CSARVPSRGQETQYF. The CDR3 region has the DNA TGCAGTGCTAGGGTCCCCTCGCGGGGCCAAGAGACCCAGTACTTC.

This clonotype was detected a few times. The rearrangement joins TRBV7-3 to TRBJ1-2, with D possibly being TRBD1 (5 bases). From germline, CDR1 is SGHTA and CDR2 FQGTGA. Trimming shortened V by 5 bases and J by 7 bases, and 14 bases separated the two germline ends. This CDR3 comprises 13 residues. CDR3 nucleotide sequence: TGTGCCAGCAGCCCGGGGGGGACTGGTGGCTACACCTTC. The encoded protein is CASSPGGTGGYTF.

V usage is TRBV5-4 and J usage is TRBJ2-1; D may be TRBD2 (7 bases). The CDR3 is 13 amino acids. Germline V gene sequence: CDR1 SGHNT, CDR2 YYREEE (reference sequence). V was clipped by 6 bases and J by 7 bases, with 14 bases between them. CDR3 sequence (DNA): TGTGCCAGCACCTCGGGGGGCGCAAATGAGCAGTTCTTC. Its translation is CASTSGGANEQFF.

This clonotype was observed a few times. The chain uses TRBV5-1 and TRBJ2-7; 14 bases agree with TRBD2. V shed 4 bases, J shed 2 bases, and the junction held 14 bases outside the gene matches. Germline CDR1 and CDR2: SGHRS and YFSETQ. The CDR3 has 19 amino acids. The CDR3 sequence: CASSTDPGLAGVFTYEQYF. CDR3 in DNA: TGCGCCAGCAGCACCGACCCGGGACTAGCGGGAGTATTCACCTACGAGCAGTACTTC.

This clonotype was found many times. The chain combines TRBV2 with TRBJ2-7, with TRBD1 as a possible D gene (6 bases). Germline V gives CDR1 SNHLY, CDR2 FYNNEI. Trimming left V 4 bases short and J 2 bases short, with 12 bases between. The CDR3 length is 14 residues. CDR3 DNA sequence: TGTGCCAGCAGTGTCCCAGGGGCGGCCTACGAGCAGTACTTC. Translation gives CASSVPGAAYEQYF.

There are a few counts of this clonotype. This chain links TRBV7-2 with TRBJ2-7; TRBD1 aligns across 8 bases. This CDR3 has 14 amino acids. V was pared by 3 bases and J by 4 bases, with 5 bases of the junction left unmatched. Germline assignment: CDR1 SGHTA and CDR2 FQGNSA. CDR3 in DNA: TGTGCCAGCAGCTTGCAGGGGGCGATTTACGAGCAGTACTTC. It codes for CASSLQGAIYEQYF. Combining the CDR3 with reference TRBV7-2 and TRBJ2-7 gives the whole variable domain GAGVSQSPSNKVTEKGKDVELRCDPISGHTALYWYRQSLGQGLEFLIYFQGNSAPDKSGLPSDRFSAERTGGSVSTLTIQRTQQEDSAVYLCASSLQGAIYEQYFGPGTRLTVT.

Ten or more counts support this clonotype. The CDR3, as DNA: TGTGCCAGCAGCTTAATAGGAGGGGTCAGGGCGGTCTACGAGCAGTACTTC. It is translated as CASSLIGGVRAVYEQYF. The chain recombines TRBV7-8 with TRBJ2-7, with D possibly being TRBD2 (6 bases). This CDR3 region has 17 residues. V gave up 2 bases and J gave up 3 bases, with 20 bases separating them. Germline V gene data show CDR1 as SGHVS and CDR2 as FQNEAQ.

The V and J genes are TRBV12-3 or TRBV12-4 and TRBJ2-7; 7 bases map to TRBD1. V lost 5 bases, J lost 5 bases, and 6 bases stayed unmatched. CDR3 length equals 13 residues. DNA of the CDR3: TGTGCCAGCAGTGGACAGGAAGTGCACGAGCAGTACTTC. Amino acids: CASSGQEVHEQYF.